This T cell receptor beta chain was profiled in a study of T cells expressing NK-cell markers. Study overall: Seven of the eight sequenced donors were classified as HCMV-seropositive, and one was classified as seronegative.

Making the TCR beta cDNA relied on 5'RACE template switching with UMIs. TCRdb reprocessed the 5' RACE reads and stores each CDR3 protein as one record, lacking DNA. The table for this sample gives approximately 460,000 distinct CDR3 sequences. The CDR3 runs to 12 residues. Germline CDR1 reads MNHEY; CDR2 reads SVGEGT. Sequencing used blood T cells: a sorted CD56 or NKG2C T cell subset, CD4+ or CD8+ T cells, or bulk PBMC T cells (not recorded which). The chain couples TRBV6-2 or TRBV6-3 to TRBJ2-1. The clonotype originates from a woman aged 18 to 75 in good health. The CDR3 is CATKGSYNEQFF.